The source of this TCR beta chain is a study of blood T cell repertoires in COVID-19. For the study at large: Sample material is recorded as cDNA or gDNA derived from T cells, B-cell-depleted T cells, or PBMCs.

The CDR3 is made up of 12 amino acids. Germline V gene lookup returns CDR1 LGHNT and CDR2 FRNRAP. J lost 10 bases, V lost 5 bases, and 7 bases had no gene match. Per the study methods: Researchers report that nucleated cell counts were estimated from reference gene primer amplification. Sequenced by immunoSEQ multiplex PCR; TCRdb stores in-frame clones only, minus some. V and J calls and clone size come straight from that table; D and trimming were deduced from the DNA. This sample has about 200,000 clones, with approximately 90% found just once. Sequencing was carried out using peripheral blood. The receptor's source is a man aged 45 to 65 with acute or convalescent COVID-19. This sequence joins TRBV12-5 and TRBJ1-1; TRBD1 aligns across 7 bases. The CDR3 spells CASGTGQVAAFF. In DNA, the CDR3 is TGTGCTAGTGGTACAGGACAGGTCGCAGCTTTCTTT. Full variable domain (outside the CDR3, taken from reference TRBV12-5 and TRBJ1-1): DARVTQTPRHKVTEMGQEVTMRCQPILGHNTVFWYRQTMMQGLELLAYFRNRAPLDDSGMPKDRFSAEMPDATLATLKIQPSEPRDSAVYFCASGTGQVAAFFGQGTRLTVV.